These 20 T cell receptor beta chains were sequenced from one sample in a study of CD8 T cells in Susac syndrome. Random hexamers were used to reverse transcribe an amount of roughly 0.5 to 1 ug RNA. TCRdb reprocessed the immunoSEQ multiplex PCR reads with MiXCR, giving one entry per CDR3 protein. The sample yields 200,000 to 250,000 distinct CDR3 sequences, 80% to 95% seen once. Sequencing input: CD8+ T cells from PBMCs. The receptors were sampled from a human donor with multiple sclerosis.

V usage is TRBV5-1 and J usage is TRBJ2-2, with D unclear. The CDR3 is 15 residues long. Deletions cut 4 bases from V and 7 bases from J, with 17 bases between. Per germline, CDR1 SGHRS and CDR2 YFSETQ. The CDR3 reads CASSETTDTFGELFF. CDR3 DNA sequence: TGCGCCAGCAGCGAGACCACCGATACATTCGGGGAGCTGTTTTTT. Drawing the rest from reference TRBV5-1 and TRBJ2-2, the complete variable domain is KAGVTQTPRYLIKTRGQQVTLSCSPISGHRSVSWYQQTPGQGLQFLFEYFSETQRNKGNFPGRFSGRQFSNSRSEMNVSTLELGDSALYLCASSETTDTFGELFFGEGSRLTVL.

In DNA, the CDR3 is TGCGCCAGCAGCTGGGTCGACAGTCTGAAAGAGACCCAGTACTTC. This encodes CASSWVDSLKETQYF. The chain carries TRBV5-1 and TRBJ2-5, with D possibly TRBD1 on 5 matching bases. The CDR3 runs 15 residues. Germline values: CDR1 SGHRS, CDR2 YFSETQ. Trimming removed 3 bases from V and 3 bases from J, with 15 bases in between.

The V call is TRBV10-3, the J call TRBJ2-3, with a possible D match to TRBD2 (5 bases). CDR3 length: 15 residues. V lost 4 bases to trimming and J lost 2 bases, with 13 bases between them. Germline V gives CDR1 ENHRY, CDR2 SYGVKD. The CDR3 DNA reads TGTGCCATCAGTGCTCCCAGCGGAGCCACAGATACGCAGTATTTT. Translation: CAISAPSGATDTQYF.

The V call is TRBV9, the J call TRBJ1-1, with 7 bases lining up with TRBD1. Trimming at V came to 4 bases and at J to 0 bases, leaving 15 bases not matched to a gene. CDR3 size: 18 residues. CDR1 is SGDLS and CDR2 is YYNGEE in the germline V gene. The CDR3 sequence is CASSPTGDRGGMNTEAFF. The CDR3 DNA reads as TGTGCCAGCAGCCCTACAGGGGATAGGGGTGGGATGAACACTGAAGCTTTCTTT.

V usage is TRBV7-2 and J usage is TRBJ2-7; a weak D match, TRBD2 (6 bases). CDR3 length equals 13 residues. Germline-derived CDR1 and CDR2 are SGHTA and FQGNSA. V was trimmed by 4 bases and J by 2 bases, leaving 9 bases between them. CDR3 DNA sequence: TGTGCCAGCAGCTCTCGCGGGACCTACGAGCAGTACTTC. It specifies CASSSRGTYEQYF.

The chain is built from TRBV6-5 and TRBJ2-3; TRBD2 might be the D (6 bases). The length of the CDR3 is 15 residues. Germline V gives CDR1 MNHEY, CDR2 SVGAGI. V was shortened by 3 bases and J by 2 bases, with 12 bases between the two germline ends. The CDR3 here is CASSYLRTTTDTQYF. Here the CDR3 DNA reads TGTGCCAGCAGTTATCTCCGGACTACCACAGATACGCAGTATTTT.

The rearrangement uses TRBV2 and TRBJ2-1; D is possibly TRBD1 or TRBD2 (5 bases each). CDR3 length equals 12 residues. V lost 6 bases to trimming and J lost 7 bases, with 10 bases between them. The V gene's germline CDR1 is SNHLY and CDR2 FYNNEI. CDR3 DNA sequence: TGTGCCAGCAGGGGGGATTTGAATGAGCAGTTCTTC. Translated: CASRGDLNEQFF.

This chain uses TRBV27 with TRBJ2-7; possibly TRBD2 for D (6 bases). The germline V gene encodes CDR1 MNHEY and CDR2 SMNVEV (reference sequence). The CDR3 extends over 12 amino acids. Trimming pared 6 bases from V and 4 bases from J, leaving 10 bases between. The CDR3 DNA follows: TGTGCCAGCAGGGGCGGGGTATACGAGCAGTACTTC. This codes for CASRGGVYEQYF.

V is TRBV29-1 and J is TRBJ2-1, with D perhaps matching TRBD1 (5 bases). V was shortened by 4 bases and J by 0 bases, with 10 bases between the two germline ends. CDR3 length: 14 residues. The germline gives CDR1 SQVTM, CDR2 ANQGSEA. CDR3 sequence reads: CSVAGQGSYNEQFF. CDR3 bases: TGCAGCGTTGCCGGTCAGGGCTCCTACAATGAGCAGTTCTTC.

As to this clonotype: One end of the junction does not line up with germline, which may come from a read error. V and J are TRBV4-2 and TRBJ2-2; 7 bases are shared with TRBD2. Looked up from germline, CDR1 is LGHNA and CDR2 is YNFKEQ. This CDR3 comprises 18 residues. In DNA form, the CDR3 reads TGTGCCAGCAGCCAAGATCGTGGGGCGGGAGAGAACGCCGGGGAGCTGTTTTTT. Its protein is CASSQDRGAGENAGELFF.

The rearrangement uses TRBV13 and TRBJ2-7; 7 bases are a match to TRBD2. V gave up 5 bases and J gave up 3 bases; unmatched junction bases: 7. Germline V gene lookup returns CDR1 PRHDT and CDR2 FYEKMQ (reference sequence). The CDR3 totals 14 residues. CDR3 protein: CASSSGTAHYEQYF. DNA for the CDR3: TGTGCCAGCAGCAGCGGGACGGCCCACTACGAGCAGTACTTC.

This clonotype turned up a few times. The chain is built from TRBV25-1 and TRBJ2-7; D is uncertain. Germline values: CDR1 MGHDK, CDR2 SYGVNS. Between the trimmed V and J ends, which lost 5 bases and 2 bases, there was a span of 13 bases. CDR3 length: 14 amino acids. CDR3 sequence: CASSPRNRAYEQYF. CDR3 sequence (DNA): TGTGCCAGCAGTCCCCGTAACAGAGCCTACGAGCAGTACTTC.

The V and J genes are TRBV6-6 and TRBJ1-4; D ambiguous. Germline CDR1 and CDR2: MNHNY and SVGAGI (reference sequence). V lost 2 bases and J lost 7, with 8 bases in between. This CDR3 is built from 13 residues. The CDR3 DNA reads TGTGCCAGCAGTTACCCGGCGGGTGAAAAACTGTTTTTT. This codes for CASSYPAGEKLFF.

This rearrangement joins TRBV6-2 or TRBV6-3 to TRBJ2-1; D gene ambiguous. CDR1 is MNHEY and CDR2 is SVGEGT in the germline V gene. The length of the CDR3 is 12 residues. Trimming took off 8 bases at V and 0 bases at J, with 5 bases between the two ends. DNA for the CDR3: TGTGCCAGCGAGAGCTCCTACAATGAGCAGTTCTTC. Protein: CASESSYNEQFF.

The chain links TRBV2 to TRBJ1-5; no definite D call. Germline loops: CDR1 SNHLY, CDR2 FYNNEI. There are 15 residues in the CDR3. Trimming stripped 2 bases from V and 5 bases from J, with 13 bases between. Written as DNA, the CDR3 is TGTGCCAGCAGTGAATGGCAGCCCCAAGATCAGCCCCAGCATTTT. Encoded protein: CASSEWQPQDQPQHF.

The rearrangement links TRBV7-9 to TRBJ1-3, with D possibly TRBD1 on 5 matching bases. V was cut by 2 bases and J by 0 bases, with 11 bases left in between. CDR1 and CDR2 from the germline V gene are SEHNR and FQNEAQ (reference sequence). The CDR3 contains 16 residues. The CDR3 region has the DNA TGTGCCAGCAGCTTAACGGGCGGGGGCTCTGGAAACACCATATATTTT. Translating gives CASSLTGGGSGNTIYF.

V and J are TRBV4-3 and TRBJ2-5; the match to TRBD2 covers 10 bases. The CDR3 spans 17 residues. The germline V gene encodes CDR1 LGHNA and CDR2 YSLEER. The V gene end was trimmed by 0 bases and the J gene end by 3 bases; junction bases not matched to a gene: 7. The CDR3 DNA reads TGCGCCAGCAGCCAAGAATCGGGAACTAGCGGGGAAGAGACCCAGTACTTC. Translating it yields CASSQESGTSGEETQYF.

CDR3 nucleotides: TGTGCCAGCAGCGAGCCGTACGGCGATGAGCAGTTCTTC. This encodes CASSEPYGDEQFF. V gene TRBV5-4 combines with J gene TRBJ2-1; D gene ambiguous. The CDR3 consists of 13 residues. The germline V and J ends were trimmed by 4 bases and 8 bases, with 13 bases remaining between them. Per the germline V gene, CDR1 is SGHNT and CDR2 is YYREEE (reference sequence).

This chain connects TRBV11-1 to TRBJ1-1, with 7 bases aligning to TRBD1. Germline V gene data show CDR1 as SGHAT and CDR2 as FQDESV (reference sequence). The V segment lost 4 bases and the J segment 5 bases; nucleotides outside the gene matches: 10. There are 15 residues in the CDR3. The CDR3 loop reads CASSYPTSGGTEAFF. CDR3 nucleotides: TGTGCCAGCAGCTACCCCACCTCAGGGGGAACTGAAGCTTTCTTT.

J is TRBJ1-1 and V is TRBV7-8, with 7 bases aligning to TRBD1. From germline, CDR1 is SGHVS and CDR2 FQNEAQ. V shed 2 bases and J 8 bases; nucleotides not matched to a gene: 8. The CDR3 runs 14 residues. The CDR3 bases are TGTGCCAGCAGCTTACGGACAGGCAAAATGGAAGCTTTCTTT. Protein sequence: CASSLRTGKMEAFF.